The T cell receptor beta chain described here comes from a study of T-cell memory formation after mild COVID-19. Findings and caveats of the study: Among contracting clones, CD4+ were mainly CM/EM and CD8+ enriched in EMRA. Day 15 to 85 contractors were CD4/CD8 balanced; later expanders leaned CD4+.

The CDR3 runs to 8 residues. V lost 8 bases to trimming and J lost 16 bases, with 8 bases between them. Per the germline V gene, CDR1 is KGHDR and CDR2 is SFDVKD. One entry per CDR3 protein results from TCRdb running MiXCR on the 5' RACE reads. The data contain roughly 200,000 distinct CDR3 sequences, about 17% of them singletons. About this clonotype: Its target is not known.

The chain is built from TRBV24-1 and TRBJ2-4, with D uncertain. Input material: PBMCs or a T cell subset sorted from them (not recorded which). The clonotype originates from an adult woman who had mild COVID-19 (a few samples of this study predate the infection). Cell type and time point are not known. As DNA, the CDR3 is TGTGCCACCAACCCCCCCTACTTC. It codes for CATNPPYF.